Following are 6 T cell receptor beta chains from one sample sequenced in a study of blood T cells in healthy people across ages (dated by TCRdb to between 2014 and 2017). The library was prepared using 5' RACE. These reads were obtained on an Illumina HiSeq 2500. The second PCR ran for about 6 to 12 cycles and used a J-beta primer mix along with a sample-barcoded 5' primer. TCRdb applied fastp at Q25 and MiXCR to the public reads, then kept only in-frame beta chains. Duplicate CDR3 protein sequences are folded into a single record with the most common DNA and genes. Within this sample are more than 800,000 distinct CDR3 sequences, with 40% to 50% of them counted one time only. The ten largest clones represent around 18% of the sample. The sample was blood. These receptors all stem from a woman aged 55-75 years in good health.

This clonotype was counted a single time. This sequence joins TRBV3-1 and TRBJ2-7; tentative D call: TRBD1 (6 bases). This CDR3 comprises 16 residues. Germline values: CDR1 LGHDT, CDR2 YNNKEL (reference sequence). V shed 0 bases and J shed 0 bases, with 12 bases lying between them. CDR3 residues: CASSQDRRTASYEQYF. CDR3 coding DNA: TGTGCCAGCAGCCAAGACAGACGGACAGCCTCCTACGAGCAGTACTTC.

The chain joins TRBV5-1 to TRBJ2-7; 10 bases map to TRBD1. J was trimmed by 2 bases and V by 2 bases; bases with no gene match: 7. Germline V gene data show CDR1 as SGHRS and CDR2 as YFSETQ. The CDR3 runs to 16 residues. The CDR3: CASSFRQGAKPYEQYF. The CDR3 bases are TGCGCCAGCAGCTTTCGACAGGGGGCGAAACCCTACGAGCAGTACTTC.

V and J are TRBV5-1 and TRBJ2-7; D possibly corresponds to TRBD2 (6 bases). The CDR3 totals 15 residues. Germline V CDR1 and CDR2: SGHRS, YFSETQ. V was clipped by 5 bases and J by 2 bases, with 17 bases between them. In DNA, the CDR3 is TGCGCCAGCAGAGGGGCTAGCGCGGGAACCTACGAGCAGTACTTC. Its protein product is CASRGASAGTYEQYF.

This chain links TRBV12-3 or TRBV12-4 with TRBJ1-1; D gene uncertain. The CDR3 contains 20 residues. V lost 4 bases, J lost 1 base, and 28 bases lay in between. CDR3 in amino acids: CASSSTAPPVARERNTEAFF. The CDR3 DNA follows: TGTGCCAGCAGTTCCACGGCGCCCCCCGTCGCGAGAGAGAGGAACACTGAAGCTTTCTTT.

The chain has TRBV20-1 and TRBJ2-7; D may be TRBD1 (5 bases). V lost 2 bases and J lost 6, with 17 bases in between. CDR1 is DFQATT, CDR2 SNEGSKA, per germline (reference sequence). The CDR3 contains 14 residues. The CDR3 reads CSARFTGELGEQYF. The CDR3 DNA is TGCAGTGCTAGATTCACAGGCGAGTTAGGCGAGCAGTACTTC.

This clonotype was counted many times. The chain joins TRBV3-1 to TRBJ2-6; D is unclear. The CDR3 length is 16 residues. V was clipped by 3 bases and J by 2 bases, with 11 bases between them. Germline CDR1 is LGHDT and CDR2 is YNNKEL (reference sequence). CDR3 sequence (DNA): TGTGCCAGCAGCCATGGGCAGAATACTGGGGCCAACGTCCTGACTTTC. Its protein product is CASSHGQNTGANVLTF. Supplemented by reference TRBV3-1 and TRBJ2-6, the full variable domain reads DTAVSQTPKYLVTQMGNDKSIKCEQNLGHDTMYWYKQDSKKFLKIMFSYNNKELIINETVPNRFSPKSPDKAHLNLHINSLELGDSAVYFCASSHGQNTGANVLTFGAGSRLTVL.